This T cell receptor beta chain was sequenced in a study of T cell repertoires in cytomegalovirus infection. Overall study context: It was recently identified HLA-C-restricted and well-studied HLA-B-restricted CMV epitopes that the study used. Public signatures in TCR beta pointed to CMV infection and matching HLA type. The study's findings and limits: The cumulative frequency of public TCR beta families distinguished individuals who carried CMV together with the relevant HLA. It was HLA-C-restricted CMV-specific TCR beta clonotypes that dominated the response ex vivo.

This clonotype was seen a handful of times. Antigen: not known. V lost 7 bases to trimming and J lost 0 bases, with 21 bases between them. CDR3 size: 16 residues. CDR1 is DFQATT and CDR2 is SNEGSKA in the germline V gene (reference sequence). TCRdb redid the calling of the reads with MiXCR, one entry per CDR3 protein. This repertoire shows fewer than 1,000,000 distinct CDR3 sequences, approximately 33% found once; its top ten account for 13%. Sequencing used cultured CD8+ T cells from PBMCs, obtained from culture after CMV antigen stimulation. This receptor was obtained from a human donor in good health (CMV status not recorded). Some clones in this sample may be carry-over from other donors' samples. The chain recombines TRBV20-1 with TRBJ1-1, with unresolved D. The CDR3: CSVRGRLEAMNTEAFF. For the CDR3, the DNA is TGCAGTGTCAGAGGGCGGTTGGAAGCCATGAACACTGAAGCTTTCTTT.